This TCR beta chain was found in a study of shared clonotypes between healthy human individuals. The CDR3 has 16 amino acids. Per the germline V gene, CDR1 is MDHEN and CDR2 is SYDVKM. Between the trimmed V and J ends, which lost 5 bases and 1 base, there was a span of 12 bases. Ten immunoSEQ deep assay plates were used to sequence the DNA of unsorted PBMCs. The authors' processing: Junction-only immunoSEQ sequences carried no quality scores, so filtering differed. Profiling relied on immunoSEQ multiplex PCR, and the TCRdb table lists in-frame clones only, not all of them. V and J calls and clone size are those listed in that table; D and trimming were worked out from the DNA. Counted here are fewer than 600,000 clones, about four fifths occurring once; the ten biggest clones make up about an eighth.

The origin of this receptor is a woman aged 40 to 50 in good health. Some clones in this sample may be carry-over from other donors' samples. V is TRBV28 and J is TRBJ2-6; D uncertain. The sample comprised PBMCs. The CDR3 protein is CASSGPLKSGANVLTF. CDR3 bases: TGTGCCAGCAGTGGCCCCTTGAAATCTGGGGCCAACGTCCTGACTTTC.